This passage covers 14 T cell receptor beta chains from one sample sequenced in a study of early T cells in non-severe SARS-CoV-2 infection. TCRdb analysed the 5' RACE reads with MiXCR anew, one entry per CDR3 protein. This sample has some 27,000 distinct CDR3 sequences; roughly 4.8% occur once, and the top ten carry around 10%. The material sequenced was whole blood. All receptors derive from an adult who was a healthcare worker with PCR-confirmed SARS-CoV-2 infection or an uninfected control (not recorded which).

This clonotype was seen repeatedly, ten times or more. The rearrangement links TRBV30 to TRBJ2-2; D perhaps matches TRBD1 (5 bases). V lost 3 bases to trimming and J lost 6 bases, with 14 bases between them. This CDR3 has 14 amino acids. CDR1 is GTSNPN, CDR2 SVGIG, per germline (reference sequence). The CDR3 spells CAWRKAGISGELFF. The CDR3 nucleotides are TGTGCCTGGAGGAAAGCAGGGATTTCCGGGGAGCTGTTTTTT.

In this sample, this clonotype turned up many times. V usage is TRBV6-1 and J usage is TRBJ2-1, with a possible D match to TRBD1 (5 bases). This CDR3 contains 14 residues. Trimming stripped 6 bases from V and 2 bases from J, with 11 bases between. Germline CDR1 MNHNS, CDR2 SASEGT. The DNA for the CDR3 is TGTGCCAGCAGATCAGGGTATACCTACAATGAGCAGTTCTTC. It yields the protein CASRSGYTYNEQFF.

At least ten counts were recorded for this clonotype. The chain recombines TRBV7-2 with TRBJ2-1; D is possibly TRBD1 (6 bases). CDR3 length equals 14 residues. Germline assignment: CDR1 SGHTA and CDR2 FQGNSA. V shed 5 bases and J shed 10 bases, with 18 bases lying between them. The CDR3 DNA reads TGTGCCAGCAGCGGCAGGGGCTTCCCGGTAGAGCAGTTCTTC. Translating gives CASSGRGFPVEQFF. Complete variable domain (other parts from reference TRBV7-2 and TRBJ2-1): GAGVSQSPSNKVTEKGKDVELRCDPISGHTALYWYRQSLGQGLEFLIYFQGNSAPDKSGLPSDRFSAERTGGSVSTLTIQRTQQEDSAVYLCASSGRGFPVEQFFGPGTRLTVL.

This clonotype was picked up many times. The chain uses TRBV20-1 and TRBJ2-3, with 7 bases that match TRBD2. J lost 2 bases, V lost 8 bases, and 4 bases had no gene match. The CDR3 is made up of 12 amino acids. Germline loops: CDR1 DFQATT, CDR2 SNEGSKA (reference sequence). Written as DNA, the CDR3 is TGCAGTCACCTAGCGGTCACAGATACGCAGTATTTT. Translating it yields CSHLAVTDTQYF.

In its sample, this clonotype is medium-sized. CDR3 bases: TGTGCCAGCAGTGACGGGACTAGCGGGACAGATACGCAGTATTTT. Translated, it gives CASSDGTSGTDTQYF. This chain uses TRBV6-4 with TRBJ2-3; the match to TRBD2 covers 12 bases. The CDR3 has 15 residues. Germline V lookup: CDR1 MRHNA, CDR2 SNTAGT. After removal of 2 bases from V and 3 bases from J, the junction contained 0 bases not matched to a gene.

This clonotype is medium-sized by share. This chain connects TRBV25-1 to TRBJ1-5, with TRBD1 as a possible D gene (5 bases). Germline V gives CDR1 MGHDK, CDR2 SYGVNS. V dropped 2 bases and J dropped 5 bases, with 16 bases sitting between them. The CDR3 extends over 16 amino acids. The CDR3 here is CASSERGRVLDQPQHF. CDR3 sequence (DNA): TGTGCCAGCAGTGAAAGGGGCAGGGTATTGGATCAGCCCCAGCATTTT. Looking up the rest from reference TRBV25-1 and TRBJ1-5 gives the full variable domain: EADIYQTPRYLVIGTGKKITLECSQTMGHDKMYWYQQDPGMELHLIHYSYGVNSTEKGDLSSESTVSRIRTEHFPLTLESARPSHTSQYLCASSERGRVLDQPQHFGDGTRLSIL.

The rearrangement joins TRBV28 to TRBJ2-7; D gene ambiguous. V was cut by 2 bases and J by 3 bases, with 2 bases left in between. Germline CDR1 reads MDHEN; CDR2 reads SYDVKM. The length of the CDR3 is 11 residues. In nucleotides, the CDR3 is TGTGCCAGCAGTTTAAACTACGAGCAGTACTTC. Its translation is CASSLNYEQYF.

This clonotype was seen ten or more times. The chain joins TRBV28 to TRBJ2-5; TRBD2 agrees at 13 bases. CDR3 size: 16 residues. The germline gives CDR1 MDHEN, CDR2 SYDVKM. V dropped 4 bases and J dropped 2; count of bases not matched to a gene: 4. CDR3 DNA: TGTGCCAGCAGTTCTGGGACTAGCGGGAAACAAGAGACCCAGTACTTC. This gives the protein CASSSGTSGKQETQYF.

This clonotype was observed many times. This rearrangement joins TRBV11-2 to TRBJ2-2; D gene unclear. The germline V gene encodes CDR1 SGHAT and CDR2 FQNNGV. V shed 7 bases and J shed 4 bases, with 13 bases lying between them. There are 14 residues in the CDR3. The CDR3 nucleotides read TGTGCCAGCACCCAGACCGAAGTCACCGGGGAGCTGTTTTTT. Its translation is CASTQTEVTGELFF.

This clonotype showed up many times. One end of the junction does not line up with germline, which may come from a read error. The J gene is TRBJ2-5, the V gene TRBV7-7; 8 bases are shared with TRBD1. Germline V gene sequence: CDR1 SSHAT, CDR2 FNYEAQ (reference sequence). CDR3 length equals 15 residues. This CDR3 is CASSLAGGWGETQYF. The CDR3 DNA is TGTGCTAGCAGCTTAGCAGGGGGCTGGGGAGAGACCCAGTACTTC.

In its sample, this clonotype was seen many times. V is TRBV6-5 and J is TRBJ2-7; no clear D. The CDR3 loop spans 13 amino acids. Per the germline V gene, CDR1 is MNHEY and CDR2 is SVGAGI. V lost 4 bases and J 2 bases, leaving 9 bases between the germline ends. In nucleotides, the CDR3 is TGTGCCAGCAGTTTGGACGGTGCCTACGAGCAGTACTTC. Translating gives CASSLDGAYEQYF.

The sample holds a few counts of this clonotype. This chain joins TRBV7-9 and TRBJ2-7, with 8 nucleotides matching TRBD1. The CDR3 is 14 amino acids. In germline, CDR1 is SEHNR, CDR2 FQNEAQ (reference sequence). The ends lost 5 bases at V and 1 base at J; junction bases unmatched: 4. Here the CDR3 DNA reads TGTGCCAGCAGCCAGGGGGCCGGATCCTACGAGCAGTACTTC. Translated, it gives CASSQGAGSYEQYF.

The V and J genes are TRBV4-1 and TRBJ2-6; D might be TRBD2 (6 bases). V was pared by 2 bases and J by 3 bases, with 20 bases between. Germline V gene sequence: CDR1 MGHRA, CDR2 YSYEKL. The CDR3 totals 19 residues. This chain's CDR3 is CASSQMPAVRGNGANVLTF. The CDR3 nucleotides read TGCGCCAGCAGCCAAATGCCGGCGGTCCGGGGGAATGGGGCCAACGTCCTGACTTTC.

This clonotype was counted at least ten times. V usage is TRBV18 and J usage is TRBJ1-1; 7 positions agree with TRBD1. Germline V lookup: CDR1 KGHSH, CDR2 LQKENI. Germline trimming cut 2 bases from V and 3 bases from J; bases unmatched to any gene: 3. This CDR3 is built from 14 residues. The CDR3 coding sequence is TGTGCCAGCTCACCAGTCAGGGGGGACACTGAAGCTTTCTTT. This sequence encodes CASSPVRGDTEAFF.